A selection of T cell receptor beta chains follows, all from one sample in a study of blood T cells in healthy people across ages. In TCRdb, the 5' RACE reads were re-called with MiXCR into one record per CDR3 protein. This sample has about 1.6 million distinct CDR3 sequences, with about 32% found just once. The sample consisted of blood. The receptors come from a woman aged 30 to 39 in good health. Both conserved end residues are part of each CDR3. Each record gives: CDR3 length, J gene, clone size, D gene, V gene, CDR3 protein, CDR3 DNA. A D gene is named only where the DNA matches it firmly. A row's size may be missing; if present it is once, few, many or a size class.

15	TRBJ2-7	few	NA	TRBV27	CASSSGDGLLGEQYF	TGTGCCAGCAGTTCGGGGGACGGACTTTTGGGGGAGCAGTACTTC
14	TRBJ2-1	NA	NA	TRBV28	CASSSVYSYNEQFF	TGTGCCAGCTCATCGGTTTACTCCTACAATGAGCAGTTCTTC
13	TRBJ2-2	few	NA	TRBV20-1	CSANRVNTGELFF	TGCAGTGCCAACAGGGTGAACACCGGGGAGCTGTTTTTT
14	TRBJ1-2	NA	NA	TRBV20-1	CSAGGGRANYGYTF	TGCAGTGCTGGGGGAGGCAGAGCTAACTATGGCTACACCTTC
13	TRBJ2-5	few	NA	TRBV10-3	CAISEWGKETQYF	TGTGCCATCAGTGAGTGGGGGAAAGAGACCCAGTACTTC
14	TRBJ2-5	NA	NA	TRBV12-5	CASGSGSLQETQYF	TGTGCTAGTGGTTCCGGCAGCTTACAAGAGACCCAGTACTTC
16	TRBJ2-1	NA	NA	TRBV3-1	CASSQGGGPGFYEQFF	TGTGCCAGCAGCCAAGGGGGGGGCCCAGGGTTCTACGAGCAGTTCTTC
15	TRBJ2-1	NA	NA	TRBV5-6	CASSLANRVAETQFF	TGTGCCAGCAGCTTGGCCAACAGGGTCGCAGAGACCCAGTTCTTC
12	TRBJ2-1	NA	NA	TRBV5-6	CASNPTFGEQFF	TGTGCCAGCAACCCAACTTTCGGTGAGCAGTTCTTC
15	TRBJ1-5	NA	TRBD1	TRBV4-1	CASSQVGQGGLSQHF	TGCGCCAGCAGCCAAGTGGGACAGGGTGGCTTGTCCCAGCATTTT
14	TRBJ1-2	few	NA	TRBV10-3	CAISETDLNYGYTF	TGTGCCATCAGTGAGACAGACTTGAACTATGGCTACACCTTC
16	TRBJ2-3	once	TRBD1	TRBV7-9	CASSFKGQGRTDTQYF	TGTGCCAGCAGCTTTAAGGGACAGGGGAGGACAGATACGCAGTATTTT
15	TRBJ2-5	few	TRBD2	TRBV6-2/TRBV6-3	CASSYRTSGGNEQYF	TGTGCCAGCAGTTACAGGACTAGCGGGGGTAATGAGCAGTACTTC
12	TRBJ2-1	few	NA	TRBV7-9	CASRNSPGPQFF	TGTGCCAGCAGAAACAGTCCGGGACCACAGTTCTTC
14	TRBJ2-3	NA	NA	TRBV6-1	CASTSGTSTDTQYF	TGTGCCAGCACCTCTGGGACTAGCACAGATACGCAGTATTTT
13	TRBJ1-5	NA	TRBD1	TRBV2	CASTTGFNQPQHF	TGTGCCAGCACGACAGGGTTCAATCAGCCCCAGCATTTT
13	TRBJ2-7	NA	NA	TRBV20-1	CSAYPDSSYEQYF	TGCAGTGCATACCCTGACAGCTCCTACGAGCAGTACTTC
18	TRBJ2-3	few	TRBD2	TRBV6-1	CASSGGTSGGPKGGTQYF	TGTGCCAGCAGTGGAGGGACTAGCGGGGGCCCCAAGGGGGGTACGCAGTATTTT
12	TRBJ2-1	many	TRBD2	TRBV29-1	CSVWTSSNEQFF	TGCAGCGTCTGGACTAGCTCCAATGAGCAGTTCTTC
15	TRBJ1-5	NA	TRBD1	TRBV6-6	CASSYSDRSNQPQHF	TGTGCCAGCAGTTACTCGGACAGGAGCAATCAGCCCCAGCATTTT
11	TRBJ2-7	few	NA	TRBV20-1	CSARVVDEQYF	TGCAGTGCTAGAGTAGTCGACGAGCAGTACTTC
17	TRBJ2-4	NA	NA	TRBV4-1	CASSHLGPRLAKNIQYF	TGCGCCAGCAGCCACTTAGGGCCAAGACTGGCCAAAAACATTCAGTACTTC
13	TRBJ2-7	many	NA	TRBV5-1	CASSPSERYEQYF	TGCGCCAGCAGCCCCTCCGAGCGCTACGAGCAGTACTTC
16	TRBJ2-2	NA	TRBD2	TRBV4-2	CASSPRTSGNTGELFF	TGTGCCAGCAGCCCTCGGACTAGCGGAAACACCGGGGAGCTGTTTTTT
14	TRBJ1-2	NA	TRBD1	TRBV12-3/TRBV12-4	CDSSFGRGIGGYTF	TGTGACAGCAGTTTCGGCAGGGGGATCGGTGGCTACACCTTC
14	TRBJ1-4	NA	NA	TRBV20-1	CSAKGLRHDEKLFF	TGCAGTGCTAAGGGGTTACGGCACGATGAAAAACTGTTTTTT
16	TRBJ2-5	NA	TRBD1	TRBV5-1	CASSSGQGNIQETQYF	TGCGCCAGCAGCTCTGGACAGGGGAATATCCAAGAGACCCAGTACTTC
16	TRBJ2-1	NA	NA	TRBV4-1	CASSLQGDGSYNGQFF	TGCGCCAGCAGCTTACAGGGTGACGGCTCCTACAATGGGCAGTTCTTC
16	TRBJ2-3	few	NA	TRBV7-2	CASSLGGKPSTDTQYF	TGTGCCAGCAGCTTAGGGGGCAAGCCTAGCACAGATACGCAGTATTTT
14	TRBJ2-7	few	TRBD1	TRBV28	CASSYTGTAYEQYF	TGTGCCAGCAGTTACACCGGGACAGCCTACGAGCAGTACTTC
16	TRBJ2-5	NA	TRBD2	TRBV5-1	CASSPLPSGGEETQYF	TGCGCCAGCAGCCCGTTGCCTAGCGGGGGGGAAGAGACCCAGTACTTC
13	TRBJ1-1	NA	NA	TRBV27	CASSFTKASEAFF	TGTGCCAGCAGTTTTACAAAAGCTTCTGAAGCTTTCTTT